This TCR beta chain was identified in a study of radiation and T cells in renal cell carcinoma. Across the study: Nephrectomy followed 15 Gy stereotactic body radiation by 4 weeks.

The repertoire was sequenced with immunoSEQ multiplex PCR; TCRdb's copy has only in-frame clones and lacks some. The repertoire holds about 58,000 clones, around three quarters seen once, with about 7% in the top ten. General study results and limits: Baseline intratumoral clonotype presence is unknown without pretreatment biopsies. Top tumor clonotypes rose in blood 2 weeks post-radiation, then contracted.

Of note for this clone: Its antigen remains unknown.

As to time point: blood 2 weeks post-SBRT. Sample treatment: 15 Gy SBRT to primary tumor, nephrectomy 4 weeks later. CDR3 size: 15 residues. Looked up from germline, CDR1 is SGDLS and CDR2 is YYNGEE. Trimming took 4 bases from V and 2 from J; bases not matched to a gene: 6. The V gene is TRBV9, the J gene TRBJ1-3, with 7 bases aligning to TRBD1. The TCR comes from a man in his 60s with renal cell carcinoma. The sample in question was blood, obtained from a patient whose treatment included radiotherapy and nephrectomy. In nucleotides, the CDR3 is TGTGCCAGCAGCCGGGGACAGCCGACTGGAAACACCATATATTTT. It is translated as CASSRGQPTGNTIYF.